The 2 T cell receptor beta chains below all came from one sample that was sequenced in a study of blood T cell repertoires in COVID-19. Assay: immunoSEQ multiplex PCR; the TCRdb copy retains only in-frame clones and omits some. Altogether approximately 84,000 clones are present, about 80% being singletons, with the ten largest covering roughly 5.6%. The sequenced sample consisted of peripheral blood. The origin of the receptors is a man aged 45-65 years with active or convalescent COVID-19.

The J gene is TRBJ2-7, the V gene TRBV5-1, with D possibly matching TRBD2 (5 bases). CDR3 length equals 15 residues. Germline CDR1 SGHRS, CDR2 YFSETQ. With 0 bases removed from V and 7 bases from J, the gap between germline ends came to 17 bases. The CDR3 bases are TGCGCCAGCAGCTTGGAGTATGGTGGTCGGAGGGAGCAGTACTTC. It yields the protein CASSLEYGGRREQYF.

The CDR3 loop is CATDREGTDTQYF. CDR3 DNA sequence: TGTGCCACCGACAGGGAGGGCACAGATACGCAGTATTTT. V gene TRBV11-2 combines with J gene TRBJ2-3; weak D call: TRBD1 (7 bases). CDR1 and CDR2 from the germline V gene are SGHAT and FQNNGV. V lost 10 bases to trimming and J lost 1 base, with 12 bases between them. The CDR3 is made up of 13 amino acids.